This T cell receptor (beta chain) was recorded in a study of blood T cell repertoires in COVID-19. Study-level information: Specimens from acute and convalescent COVID-19 originated in the United States, Italy and Spain. T cells, B-cell-depleted T cells, or PBMCs supplied cDNA or gDNA.

The CDR3 covers 15 residues. V shed 6 bases and J 4 bases; nucleotides not matched to a gene: 9. Germline loops: CDR1 KGHSH, CDR2 LQKENI. The method was immunoSEQ multiplex PCR; TCRdb's version includes in-frame clones alone and lacks a portion of them. Of under 350,000 clones in the sample, about nine tenths were seen once. The V gene is TRBV18, the J gene TRBJ2-7; 10 bases fit TRBD1. The TCR comes from a woman younger than 45 with COVID-19, enrolled during active disease. Sequenced material: peripheral blood. The CDR3 spells CASSPRGQGIYEQYF. In nucleotides, the CDR3 is TGTGCCAGCTCCCCCCGGGGACAGGGGATATACGAGCAGTACTTC.